Presented here are 30 T cell receptor beta chains from one specimen sequenced in a study of regulatory T cells in long-lasting Graves disease. In building TCR beta libraries, iRepertoire HTBI primers were used together with Arm-PCR of CDR3 regions. One entry per CDR3 protein, called by TCRdb with MiXCR from the multiplex PCR reads. The table records 440,000 or so distinct CDR3 sequences, roughly 17% of them present only once. Described time point: newly diagnosed GD, antithyroid drugs for less than 3 months. Researchers made the TCR library from RNA that was extracted from PBMCs. This sample was shared with a second study, whose subject was T cells in Graves' hyperthyroidism and ophthalmopathy.

The source was peripheral blood mononuclear cells (PBMCs), collected at new diagnosis, from a patient treated with antithyroid drugs. The receptor set was obtained from a woman aged 30 to 39 with Graves disease.

This clonotype was recorded at least ten times. The chain has TRBV12-3 or TRBV12-4 and TRBJ1-3; 7 bases align to TRBD1. V dropped 2 bases and J dropped 4; count of bases not matched to a gene: 11. This CDR3 spans 17 amino acids. CDR3 sequence (DNA): TGTGCCAGCAGTTTAAAAGGGTCGACAGGGCGAGGAAACACCATATATTTT. Translating it yields CASSLKGSTGRGNTIYF.

At least ten counts were recorded for this clonotype. The CDR3 bases are TGTGCCAGCAGCCAGGGACTAGCGGCTTTCAATGAGCAGTTCTTC. Amino acid sequence: CASSQGLAAFNEQFF. The chain carries TRBV3-1 and TRBJ2-1; 11 bases are shared with TRBD2. The V gene end was trimmed by 3 bases and the J gene end by 6 bases; junction bases not matched to a gene: 4. The CDR3 has 15 amino acids. Germline CDR1 reads LGHDT; CDR2 reads YNNKEL (reference sequence).

This clonotype was seen at least ten times. V gene TRBV18 combines with J gene TRBJ2-3; D unresolved. Between the trimmed V and J ends, which lost 0 bases and 6 bases, there was a span of 10 bases. This CDR3 region has 14 residues. The V gene's germline CDR1 is KGHSH and CDR2 LQKENI. CDR3 amino acids: CASSPPSVSDTQYF. CDR3 DNA: TGTGCCAGCTCACCACCTTCGGTCTCGGATACGCAGTATTTT.

The chain recombines TRBV7-9 with TRBJ2-3, with 10 bases aligning to TRBD1. With 6 bases clipped from V and 3 bases from J, the junction kept 12 bases outside the gene matches. CDR3 size: 17 residues. Germline V gene lookup returns CDR1 SEHNR and CDR2 FQNEAQ (reference sequence). This chain's CDR3 is CASRSGQGIVTTDTQYF. CDR3 sequence (DNA): TGTGCCAGCAGGTCGGGACAGGGGATTGTGACTACAGATACGCAGTATTTT.

The rearrangement uses TRBV7-2 and TRBJ1-1; D ambiguous. The CDR3 runs 13 residues. Germline CDR1 reads SGHTA; CDR2 reads FQGNSA. V gave up 1 base and J gave up 6 bases, with 9 bases separating them. CDR3 nucleotide sequence: TGTGCCAGCAGCTTAGATCCGGGATCTGAAGCTTTCTTT. This codes for CASSLDPGSEAFF.

About this clonotype itself: A much larger clone lies a single base off, so this may be a read error. The chain employs TRBV6-2 or TRBV6-3 and TRBJ1-1, with D maybe TRBD1 (6 bases). There are 17 residues in the CDR3. CDR1 MNHEY and CDR2 SVGEGT come from the germline V gene. The CDR3 sequence: CASSYSGWRGGNTEASF. The CDR3 region has the DNA TGTGCCAGCAGTTACTCCGGGTGGAGAGGGGGGAACACTGAAGCTTCCTTT.

CDR3 sequence reads: CAFRDRGPGELFF. CDR3 DNA: TGTGCCTTCCGGGACAGGGGCCCCGGGGAGCTGTTTTTT. The chain links TRBV30 to TRBJ2-2; TRBD1 agrees at 10 bases. The length of the CDR3 is 13 residues. Germline V gene lookup returns CDR1 GTSNPN and CDR2 SVGIG (reference sequence). The junction had 5 bases not matched to a gene; V was cut back by 7 bases and J by 6 bases.

The table lists this clonotype with a count of one. A read error may explain this, as a much larger clone is one base away. This chain uses TRBV27 with TRBJ1-2, with D tentatively TRBD1 (5 bases). The CDR3 is 13 amino acids. Germline CDR1 and CDR2: MNHEY and SMNVEV (reference sequence). The CDR3 is CASSLGGGNGCTF. The DNA of the CDR3 is TGTGCCAGCAGTTTAGGGGGGGGGAATGGCTGCACCTTC.

This clonotype was seen many times. The rearrangement links TRBV5-1 to TRBJ2-7; the D gene could be TRBD1 or TRBD2 (5 bases each). The ends were cut back, 2 bases at V and 2 bases at J, with 14 bases in the middle. This CDR3 is 15 amino acids long. The germline V gene encodes CDR1 SGHRS and CDR2 YFSETQ. CDR3 in amino acids: CASSLTAGRAYEQYF. The CDR3 DNA reads TGCGCCAGCAGCTTAACGGCAGGGCGGGCCTACGAGCAGTACTTC. The variable domain in full, completed from reference TRBV5-1 and TRBJ2-7, reads KAGVTQTPRYLIKTRGQQVTLSCSPISGHRSVSWYQQTPGQGLQFLFEYFSETQRNKGNFPGRFSGRQFSNSRSEMNVSTLELGDSALYLCASSLTAGRAYEQYFGPGTRLTVT.

This clonotype was found many times. The chain couples TRBV11-1 to TRBJ2-3; 9 bases are shared with TRBD2. J lost 1 base, V lost 4 bases, and 6 bases had no gene match. This CDR3 contains 16 residues. Germline V gene sequence: CDR1 SGHAT, CDR2 FQDESV (reference sequence). CDR3 region: CASSSMRTSGTDTQYF. DNA for the CDR3: TGTGCCAGCAGCTCCATGAGGACTAGCGGCACAGATACGCAGTATTTT.

This clonotype was found a few times. This chain connects TRBV6-2 or TRBV6-3 to TRBJ2-3; D might be TRBD1 or TRBD2, each matching 6 bases. Germline V gives CDR1 MNHEY, CDR2 SVGEGT. The CDR3 loop spans 12 amino acids. Trimming pared 7 bases from V and 7 bases from J, leaving 12 bases between. The CDR3 bases are TGTGCCAGCAAGGAGGGGGGTCATACGCAGTATTTT. It specifies CASKEGGHTQYF.

This clonotype was picked up one time. A much larger clone sits a single nucleotide away, making a read error possible. The rearrangement uses TRBV18 and TRBJ1-1; TRBD1 matches at 7 bases. The V gene end was trimmed by 3 bases and the J gene end by 6 bases; junction bases not matched to a gene: 7. The CDR3 is made up of 14 amino acids. In germline, CDR1 is KGHSH, CDR2 LQKENI. DNA for the CDR3: TGTGCCAGCTCACCCAGGGACAGTTCACCTGAAGCTTTCTTT. Its translation is CASSPRDSSPEAFF. Looking up the rest from reference TRBV18 and TRBJ1-1 gives the full variable domain: NAGVMQNPRHLVRRRGQEARLRCSPMKGHSHVYWYRQLPEEGLKFMVYLQKENIIDESGMPKERFSAEFPKEGPSILRIQQVVRGDSAAYFCASSPRDSSPEAFFGQGTRLTVV.

The chain has TRBV12-3 or TRBV12-4 and TRBJ1-2; 10 nucleotides align to TRBD1. The CDR3 runs 13 residues. The V gene end was trimmed by 5 bases and the J gene end by 8 bases; junction bases not matched to a gene: 5. The CDR3 here is CASSQTGGGGYTF. The DNA for the CDR3 is TGTGCCAGCAGTCAGACAGGGGGCGGAGGCTACACCTTC.

The chain links TRBV7-3 to TRBJ2-2; possibly TRBD1 for D (5 bases). CDR3 length equals 14 residues. Trimming left V 4 bases short and J 5 bases short, with 11 bases between. CDR1 is SGHTA and CDR2 is FQGTGA in the germline V gene. This chain's CDR3 is CASSSRQTTGELFF. The CDR3 coding sequence is TGTGCCAGCAGCTCACGACAGACTACCGGGGAGCTGTTTTTT.

There are a few counts of this clonotype. The rearrangement uses TRBV24-1 and TRBJ1-5; 9 bases match TRBD1. The germline gives CDR1 KGHDR, CDR2 SFDVKD. The CDR3 extends over 14 amino acids. Trimming removed 4 bases from V and 13 bases from J; junction bases left unmatched: 10. The CDR3 nucleotides read TGTGCCACCAGTGAAACCGGGACAGGGATTAATCAGCATTTT. Translating it yields CATSETGTGINQHF.

This clonotype was seen many times. The chain is built from TRBV5-1 and TRBJ2-7; D ambiguous. V lost 3 bases to trimming and J lost 0 bases, with 13 bases between them. CDR3 length equals 15 residues. Germline CDR1 SGHRS, CDR2 YFSETQ. DNA for the CDR3: TGCGCCAGCAGCTCGCCGACACGAAACTCCTACGAGCAGTACTTC. Translated: CASSSPTRNSYEQYF.

The chain is built from TRBV28 and TRBJ1-1, with a weak D call TRBD1 (5 bases). The ends were cut back, 5 bases at V and 3 bases at J, with 22 bases in the middle. From germline, CDR1 is MDHEN and CDR2 SYDVKM. There are 17 residues in the CDR3. CDR3: CASSDLPRQTMDTEAFF. DNA of the CDR3: TGTGCCAGCAGTGACCTACCCAGACAGACAATGGACACTGAAGCTTTCTTT.

This clonotype was seen at least ten times. The J gene is TRBJ2-1, the V gene TRBV29-1; D is unresolved. The CDR3 loop spans 12 amino acids. V was trimmed by 3 bases and J by 5 bases, leaving 8 bases between them. CDR1 and CDR2 from the germline V gene are SQVTM and ANQGSEA. The chain's CDR3 is CSVDSGNNEQFF. The DNA of the CDR3 is TGCAGCGTTGACTCGGGTAACAATGAGCAGTTCTTC.

This clonotype was seen only a few times. The CDR3 is CASSYTGPGQGGGNTIYF. In DNA form, the CDR3 reads TGTGCCAGCAGTTACACCGGCCCGGGACAGGGAGGTGGAAACACCATATATTTT. This chain connects TRBV6-5 to TRBJ1-3, with TRBD1 matching over 9 bases. The CDR3 extends over 18 amino acids. V shed 2 bases and J 3 bases; nucleotides not matched to a gene: 11. Per germline, CDR1 MNHEY and CDR2 SVGAGI.

Of note for this clonotype: At one boundary the junction diverges from the germline segment, which might be a read error. V and J are TRBV30 and TRBJ2-5; TRBD1 or TRBD2 may be the D gene (6 bases each). This CDR3 is 15 amino acids long. Germline assignment: CDR1 GTSNPN and CDR2 SVGIG (reference sequence). CDR3 loop: CAWSVPRGGRETQHF. CDR3 coding DNA: TGTGCCTGGAGTGTACCCAGGGGAGGACGAGAGACCCAGCACTTC.

This clonotype was seen repeatedly, ten times or more. The V call is TRBV28, the J call TRBJ1-4, with no clear D. V was clipped by 6 bases and J by 0 bases, with 5 bases between them. From germline, CDR1 is MDHEN and CDR2 SYDVKM. This CDR3 region has 13 residues. The chain's CDR3 is CASREATNEKLFF. CDR3 DNA sequence: TGTGCCAGCAGGGAAGCAACTAATGAAAAACTGTTTTTT.

This clonotype has at least ten counts. V and J are TRBV12-3 or TRBV12-4 and TRBJ1-5; D possibly corresponds to TRBD1 (6 bases). Trimming shortened V by 6 bases and J by 5 bases, and 14 bases separated the two germline ends. This CDR3 has 14 residues. The CDR3 DNA reads TGTGCCAGCAGCCGGGGGCTTATCGATCAGCCCCAGCATTTT. Translation: CASSRGLIDQPQHF.

With regard to this clonotype: One base away lies a much larger clone, so this may be a sequencing read error. The CDR3 is CASRNRPLTSCEQYF. The CDR3 nucleotides read TGTGCCAGCAGAAACAGGCCCCTAACCAGCTGCGAGCAGTACTTC. V gene TRBV27 combines with J gene TRBJ2-7; D is perhaps TRBD1 (5 bases). The V gene lost 6 bases and the J gene lost 6 bases, with 21 bases spanning the gap. The CDR3 loop spans 15 amino acids. Germline CDR1 and CDR2: MNHEY and SMNVEV (reference sequence).

CDR3 DNA sequence: TGTGCCAGCAGCTTTTCGCCGGCGGGGGGCTGGGGAGAGACCCAGTACTTC. It is translated as CASSFSPAGGWGETQYF. The chain joins TRBV7-9 to TRBJ2-5; 8 bases are shared with TRBD2. The length of the CDR3 is 17 residues. Germline CDR1 is SEHNR and CDR2 is FQNEAQ (reference sequence). V gave up 3 bases and J gave up 4 bases; unmatched junction bases: 13.

There are many counts of this clonotype. The genes are TRBV24-1 and TRBJ2-7; 7 nucleotides match TRBD1. The germline V gene has CDR1 KGHDR and CDR2 SFDVKD. Unmatched junction bases numbered 13, after V lost 5 bases and J lost 4 bases. This CDR3 has 16 residues. CDR3 DNA: TGTGCCACCAGTGCCCAATTGAGGGACAGCTCTTACGAGCAGTACTTC. This sequence encodes CATSAQLRDSSYEQYF.

This clonotype was detected ten times or more. The rearrangement uses TRBV7-2 and TRBJ1-1, with D maybe TRBD1 (6 bases). The CDR3 contains 15 residues. Trimming removed 2 bases from V and 3 bases from J, with 13 bases in between. Germline lookup yields CDR1 SGHTA and CDR2 FQGNSA. The CDR3 spells CASSLTYREDTEAFF. The CDR3 bases are TGTGCCAGCAGCTTAACTTACAGGGAGGACACTGAAGCTTTCTTT.

The V gene is TRBV20-1, the J gene TRBJ1-1; D perhaps matches TRBD1 (5 bases). The V gene lost 4 bases and the J gene lost 3 bases, with 12 bases spanning the gap. CDR3 length equals 13 residues. CDR1 and CDR2 from the germline V gene are DFQATT and SNEGSKA (reference sequence). The CDR3 DNA reads TGCAGTGCTAATCTAGGCAGGGACACTGAAGCTTTCTTT. Residues: CSANLGRDTEAFF.

In this sample, this clonotype turned up many times. The chain joins TRBV27 to TRBJ2-7; D may be TRBD2 (5 bases). Trimming left V 3 bases short and J 2 bases short, with 14 bases between. The CDR3 length is 15 residues. Looked up from germline, CDR1 is MNHEY and CDR2 is SMNVEV (reference sequence). In DNA form, the CDR3 reads TGTGCCAGCAGTTTTTTTAAACTAGGCCCCTACGAGCAGTACTTC. Translated: CASSFFKLGPYEQYF.

This clonotype was found many times. DNA for the CDR3: TGTGCCAGCAGTCGTAGCGGGAGGGGGTATGAGCAGTTCTTC. Amino acids: CASSRSGRGYEQFF. The V call is TRBV6-1, the J call TRBJ2-1, with 11 bases that match TRBD2. The germline V gene encodes CDR1 MNHNS and CDR2 SASEGT. The CDR3 covers 14 residues. J was trimmed by 8 bases and V by 5 bases; bases with no gene match: 5.

This clonotype was recorded many times. The chain uses TRBV2 and TRBJ2-5; D is uncertain. This CDR3 is built from 14 residues. Trimming took off 6 bases at V and 1 base at J, with 12 bases between the two ends. CDR1 SNHLY and CDR2 FYNNEI come from the germline V gene. The CDR3 loop reads CASRTSRSQETQYF. In DNA form, the CDR3 reads TGTGCCAGCAGGACAAGTCGTTCCCAAGAGACCCAGTACTTC.